This paragraph reports one TCR beta chain. As yet, its antigen is unknown. This record comes from a study of T cell responses to AZD1222 COVID-19 vaccine. Study conclusions and caveats: Clonal diversity was possibly underestimated, and white British individuals and females predominated among donors.

Germline-derived CDR1 and CDR2 are SGDLS and YYNGEE. V was cut by 6 bases and J by 6 bases, with 23 bases left in between. This CDR3 region has 16 residues. The method was immunoSEQ multiplex PCR; TCRdb's version includes in-frame clones alone and lacks a portion of them. The profile covers approximately 150,000 clones, with under 95% appearing a single time and around 7.6% taken by the ten largest. The V gene is TRBV9, the J gene TRBJ2-3, with a possible D match to TRBD2 (6 bases). The receptor was derived from an adult who received the MenACWY meningococcal vaccine as a control. Specimen: peripheral blood, collected 28 days after the second dose of the MenACWY control vaccine. The CDR3 is CASTPLSGGSGDTQYF. CDR3 sequence (DNA): TGTGCCAGCACACCTCTTTCTGGGGGGAGCGGTGATACGCAGTATTTT.